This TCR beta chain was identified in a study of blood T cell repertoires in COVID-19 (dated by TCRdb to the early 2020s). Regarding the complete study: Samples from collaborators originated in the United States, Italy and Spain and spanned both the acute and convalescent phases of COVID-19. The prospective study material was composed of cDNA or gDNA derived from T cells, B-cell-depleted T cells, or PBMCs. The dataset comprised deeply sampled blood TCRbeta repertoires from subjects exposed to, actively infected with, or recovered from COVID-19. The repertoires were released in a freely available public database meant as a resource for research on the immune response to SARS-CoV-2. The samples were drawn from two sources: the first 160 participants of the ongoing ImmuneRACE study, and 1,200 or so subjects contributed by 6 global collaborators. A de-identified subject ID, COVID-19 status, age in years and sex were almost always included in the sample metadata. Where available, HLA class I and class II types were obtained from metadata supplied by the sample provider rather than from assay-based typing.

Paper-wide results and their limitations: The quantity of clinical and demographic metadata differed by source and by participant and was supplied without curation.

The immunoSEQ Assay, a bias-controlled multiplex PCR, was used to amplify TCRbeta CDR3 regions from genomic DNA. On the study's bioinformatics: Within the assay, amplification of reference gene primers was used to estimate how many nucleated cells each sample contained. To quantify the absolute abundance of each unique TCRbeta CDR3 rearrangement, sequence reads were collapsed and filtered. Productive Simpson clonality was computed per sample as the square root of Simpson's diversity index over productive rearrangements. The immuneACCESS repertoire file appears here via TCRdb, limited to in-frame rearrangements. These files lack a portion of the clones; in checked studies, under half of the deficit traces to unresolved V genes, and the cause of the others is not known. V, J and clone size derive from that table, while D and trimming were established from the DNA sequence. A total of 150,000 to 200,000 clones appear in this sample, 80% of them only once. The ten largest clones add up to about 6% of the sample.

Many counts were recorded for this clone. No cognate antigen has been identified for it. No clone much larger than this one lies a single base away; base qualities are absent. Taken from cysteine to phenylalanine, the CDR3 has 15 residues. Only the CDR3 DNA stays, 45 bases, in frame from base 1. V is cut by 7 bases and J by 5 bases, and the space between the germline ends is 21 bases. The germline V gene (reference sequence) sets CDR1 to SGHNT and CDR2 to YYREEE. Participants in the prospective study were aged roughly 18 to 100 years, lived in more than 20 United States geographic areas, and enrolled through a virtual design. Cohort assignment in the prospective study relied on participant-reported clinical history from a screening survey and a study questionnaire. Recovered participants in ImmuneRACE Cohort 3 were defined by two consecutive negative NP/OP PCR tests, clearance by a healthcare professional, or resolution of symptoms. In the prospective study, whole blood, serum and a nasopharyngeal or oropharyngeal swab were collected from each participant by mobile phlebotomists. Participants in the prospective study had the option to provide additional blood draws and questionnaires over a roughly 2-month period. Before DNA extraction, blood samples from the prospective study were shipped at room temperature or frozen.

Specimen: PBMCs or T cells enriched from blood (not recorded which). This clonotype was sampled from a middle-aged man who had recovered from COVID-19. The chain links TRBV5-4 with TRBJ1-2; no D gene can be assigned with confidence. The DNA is TGTGCCAGCCGGGTCAGCTTAGGAGAAATATATGGCTACACCTTC. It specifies CASRVSLGEIYGYTF. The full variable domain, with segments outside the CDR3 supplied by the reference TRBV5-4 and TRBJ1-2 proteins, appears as ETGVTQSPTHLIKTRGQQVTLRCSSQSGHNTVSWYQQALGQGPQFIFQYYREEENGRGNFPPRFSGLQFPNYSSELNVNALELDDSALYLCASRVSLGEIYGYTFGSGTRLTVV.